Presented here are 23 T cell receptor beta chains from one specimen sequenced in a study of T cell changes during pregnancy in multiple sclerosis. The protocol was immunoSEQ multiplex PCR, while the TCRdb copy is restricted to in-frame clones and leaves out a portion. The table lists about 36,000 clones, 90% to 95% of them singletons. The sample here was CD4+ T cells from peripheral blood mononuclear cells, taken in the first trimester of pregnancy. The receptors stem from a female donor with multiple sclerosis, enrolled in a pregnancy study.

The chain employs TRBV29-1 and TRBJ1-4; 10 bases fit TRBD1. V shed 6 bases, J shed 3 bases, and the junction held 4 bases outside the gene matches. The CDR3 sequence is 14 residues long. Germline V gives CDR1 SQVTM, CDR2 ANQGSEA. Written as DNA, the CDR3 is TGCAGCGTCAGAGACAGGGGGCCTAATGAAAAACTGTTTTTT. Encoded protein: CSVRDRGPNEKLFF.

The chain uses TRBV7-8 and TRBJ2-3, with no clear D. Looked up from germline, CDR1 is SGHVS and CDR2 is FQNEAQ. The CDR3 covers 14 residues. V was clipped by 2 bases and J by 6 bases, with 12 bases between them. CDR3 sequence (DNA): TGTGCCAGCAGCTTACTAACTGGTTCCGATACGCAGTATTTT. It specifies CASSLLTGSDTQYF.

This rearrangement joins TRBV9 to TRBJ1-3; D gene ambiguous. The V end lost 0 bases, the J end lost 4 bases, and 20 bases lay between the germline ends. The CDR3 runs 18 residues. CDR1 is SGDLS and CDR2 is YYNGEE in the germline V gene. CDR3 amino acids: CASSVGRGSSTSGNTIYF. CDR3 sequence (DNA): TGTGCCAGCAGCGTAGGGCGCGGCAGCTCAACGAGCGGAAACACCATATATTTT.

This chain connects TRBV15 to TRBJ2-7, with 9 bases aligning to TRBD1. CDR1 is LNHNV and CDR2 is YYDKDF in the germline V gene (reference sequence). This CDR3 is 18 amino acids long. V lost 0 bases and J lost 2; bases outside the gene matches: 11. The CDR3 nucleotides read TGTGCCACCAGCAGAGATGGGAACAGGGGGCTTTTAACCTACGAGCAGTACTTC. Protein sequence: CATSRDGNRGLLTYEQYF. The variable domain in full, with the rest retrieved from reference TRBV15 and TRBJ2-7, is DAMVIQNPRYQVTQFGKPVTLSCSQTLNHNVMYWYQQKSSQAPKLLFHYYDKDFNNEADTPDNFQSRRPNTSFCFLDIRSPGLGDTAMYLCATSRDGNRGLLTYEQYFGPGTRLTVT.

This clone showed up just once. The CDR3 loop reads CASSEFGGTTDTQYF. The DNA for the CDR3 is TGTGCCAGCAGTGAATTTGGCGGGACCACAGATACGCAGTATTTT. The chain combines TRBV6-1 with TRBJ2-3; perhaps TRBD2 as D (6 bases). The germline V gene encodes CDR1 MNHNS and CDR2 SASEGT. The CDR3 is 15 amino acids. Between the trimmed V and J ends, which lost 2 bases and 2 bases, there was a span of 11 bases.

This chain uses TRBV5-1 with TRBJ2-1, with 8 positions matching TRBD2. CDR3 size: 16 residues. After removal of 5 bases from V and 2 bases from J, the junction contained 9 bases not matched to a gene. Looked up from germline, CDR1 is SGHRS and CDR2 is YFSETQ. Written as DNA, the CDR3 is TGCGCCAGCAGTTCGGGTGGCGGGGGGCCCTACAATGAGCAGTTCTTC. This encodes CASSSGGGGPYNEQFF.

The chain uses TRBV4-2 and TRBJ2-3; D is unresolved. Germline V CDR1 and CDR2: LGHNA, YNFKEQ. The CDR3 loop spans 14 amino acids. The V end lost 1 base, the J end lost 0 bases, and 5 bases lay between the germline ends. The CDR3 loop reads CASSQGQSTDTQYF. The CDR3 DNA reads TGTGCCAGCAGCCAAGGTCAAAGCACAGATACGCAGTATTTT.

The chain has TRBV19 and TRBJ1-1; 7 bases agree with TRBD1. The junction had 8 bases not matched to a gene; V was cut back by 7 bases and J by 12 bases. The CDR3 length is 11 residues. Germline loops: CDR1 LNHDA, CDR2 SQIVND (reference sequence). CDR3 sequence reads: CASTRGQKTFF. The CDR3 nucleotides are TGTGCCAGTACTAGGGGACAGAAAACTTTCTTT.

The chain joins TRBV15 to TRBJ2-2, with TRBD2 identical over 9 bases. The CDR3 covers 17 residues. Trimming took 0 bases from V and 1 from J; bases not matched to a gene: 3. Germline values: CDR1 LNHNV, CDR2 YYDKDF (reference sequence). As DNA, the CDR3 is TGTGCCACCAGCAGAGATTTACTAGCGGGGAACACCGGGGAGCTGTTTTTT. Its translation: CATSRDLLAGNTGELFF. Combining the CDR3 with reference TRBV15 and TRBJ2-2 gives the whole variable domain DAMVIQNPRYQVTQFGKPVTLSCSQTLNHNVMYWYQQKSSQAPKLLFHYYDKDFNNEADTPDNFQSRRPNTSFCFLDIRSPGLGDTAMYLCATSRDLLAGNTGELFFGEGSRLTVL.

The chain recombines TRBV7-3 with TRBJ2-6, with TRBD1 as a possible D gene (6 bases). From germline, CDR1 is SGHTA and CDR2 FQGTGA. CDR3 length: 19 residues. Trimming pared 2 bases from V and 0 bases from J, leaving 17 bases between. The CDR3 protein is CASSLVSYRVDSGANVLTF. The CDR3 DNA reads TGTGCCAGCAGCTTAGTATCGTACAGGGTAGACTCTGGGGCCAACGTCCTGACTTTC. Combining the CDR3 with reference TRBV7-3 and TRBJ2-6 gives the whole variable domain GAGVSQTPSNKVTEKGKYVELRCDPISGHTALYWYRQSLGQGPEFLIYFQGTGAADDSGLPNDRFFAVRPEGSVSTLKIQRTERGDSAVYLCASSLVSYRVDSGANVLTFGAGSRLTVL.

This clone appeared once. As DNA, the CDR3 is TGTGCCAGCAGCGTAGATCAGCGGGGGCCGAGCAATGAGCAGTTCTTC. It codes for CASSVDQRGPSNEQFF. J is TRBJ2-1 and V is TRBV9, with 8 positions matching TRBD2. V lost 0 bases, J lost 6 bases, and 8 bases stayed unmatched. There are 16 residues in the CDR3. CDR1 is SGDLS, CDR2 YYNGEE, per germline.

The CDR3 nucleotides are TGTGCCAGCAGCCCCCCTAGCGGGACCTACGAGCAGTACTTC. Encoded protein: CASSPPSGTYEQYF. J is TRBJ2-7 and V is TRBV28, with 9 bases fitting TRBD2. Looked up from germline, CDR1 is MDHEN and CDR2 is SYDVKM. V trimming: 6 bases; J trimming: 2 bases; junction bases outside the gene matches: 5. The CDR3 is made up of 14 amino acids.

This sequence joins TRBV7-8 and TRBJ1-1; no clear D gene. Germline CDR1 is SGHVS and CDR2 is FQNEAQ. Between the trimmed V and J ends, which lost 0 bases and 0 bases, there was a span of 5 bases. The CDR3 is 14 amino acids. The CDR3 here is CASSLAPVNTEAFF. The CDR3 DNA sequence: TGTGCCAGCAGCTTAGCGCCGGTGAACACTGAAGCTTTCTTT.

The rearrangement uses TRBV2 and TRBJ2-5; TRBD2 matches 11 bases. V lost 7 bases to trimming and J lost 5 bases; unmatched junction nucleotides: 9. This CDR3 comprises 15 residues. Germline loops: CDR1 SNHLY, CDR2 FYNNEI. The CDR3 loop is CASIISGGAFETQYF. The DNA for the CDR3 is TGTGCCAGCATCATTAGCGGGGGGGCGTTTGAGACCCAGTACTTC.

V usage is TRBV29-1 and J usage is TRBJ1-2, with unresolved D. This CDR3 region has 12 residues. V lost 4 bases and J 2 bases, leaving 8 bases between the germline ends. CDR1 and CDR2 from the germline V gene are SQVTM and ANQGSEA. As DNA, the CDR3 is TGCAGCGTTGGACATACGAACTATGGCTACACCTTC. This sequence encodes CSVGHTNYGYTF.

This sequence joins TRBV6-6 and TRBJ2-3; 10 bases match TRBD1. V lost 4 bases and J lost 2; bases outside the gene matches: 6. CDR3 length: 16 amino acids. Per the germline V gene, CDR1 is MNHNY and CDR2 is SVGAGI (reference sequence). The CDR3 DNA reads TGTGCCAGCAGTTCACGACAGGGGGCCTCCACAGATACGCAGTATTTT. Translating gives CASSSRQGASTDTQYF.

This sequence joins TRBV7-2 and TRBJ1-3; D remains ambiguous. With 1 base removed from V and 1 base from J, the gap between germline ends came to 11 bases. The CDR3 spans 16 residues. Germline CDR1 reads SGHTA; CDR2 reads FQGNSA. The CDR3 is CASSLVSQASGNTIYF. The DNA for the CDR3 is TGTGCCAGCAGCTTAGTGAGCCAGGCTTCTGGAAACACCATATATTTT.

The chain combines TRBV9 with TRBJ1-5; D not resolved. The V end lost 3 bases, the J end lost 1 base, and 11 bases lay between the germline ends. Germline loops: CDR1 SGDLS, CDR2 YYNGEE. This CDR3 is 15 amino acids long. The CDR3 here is CASSGPPESNQPQHF. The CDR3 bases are TGTGCCAGCAGCGGCCCTCCCGAGAGCAATCAGCCCCAGCATTTT.

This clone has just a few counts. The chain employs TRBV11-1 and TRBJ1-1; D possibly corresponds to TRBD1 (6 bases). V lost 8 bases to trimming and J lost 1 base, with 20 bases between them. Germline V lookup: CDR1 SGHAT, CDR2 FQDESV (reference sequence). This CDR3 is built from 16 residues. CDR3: CASPFGRGRENTEAFF. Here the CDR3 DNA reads TGTGCCAGCCCATTCGGGAGGGGGAGGGAGAACACTGAAGCTTTCTTT.

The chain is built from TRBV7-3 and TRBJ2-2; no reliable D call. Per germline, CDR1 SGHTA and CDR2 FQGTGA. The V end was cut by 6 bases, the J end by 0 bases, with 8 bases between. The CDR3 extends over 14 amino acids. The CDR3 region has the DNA TGTGCCAGCAGACTACTATCGAACACCGGGGAGCTGTTTTTT. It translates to CASRLLSNTGELFF.

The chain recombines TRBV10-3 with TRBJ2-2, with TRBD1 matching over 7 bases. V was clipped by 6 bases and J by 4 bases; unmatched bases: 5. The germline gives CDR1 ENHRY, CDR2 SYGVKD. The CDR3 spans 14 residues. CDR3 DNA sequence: TGTGCCATCAGGGGGGCAGGGGGCACCGGGGAGCTGTTTTTT. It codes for CAIRGAGGTGELFF.

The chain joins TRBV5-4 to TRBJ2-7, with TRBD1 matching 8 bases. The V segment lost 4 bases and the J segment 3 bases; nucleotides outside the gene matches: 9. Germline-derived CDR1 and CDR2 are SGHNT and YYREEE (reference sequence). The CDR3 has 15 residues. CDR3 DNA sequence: TGTGCCAGCAGCACACGGACAGGGATGGGCTACGAGCAGTACTTC. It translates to CASSTRTGMGYEQYF.

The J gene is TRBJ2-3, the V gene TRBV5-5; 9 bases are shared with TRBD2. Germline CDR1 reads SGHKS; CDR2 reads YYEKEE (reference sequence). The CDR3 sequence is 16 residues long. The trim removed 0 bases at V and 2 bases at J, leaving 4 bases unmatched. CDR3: CASSLVGGGATDTQYF. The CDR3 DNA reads TGTGCCAGCAGCTTGGTTGGCGGGGGGGCCACAGATACGCAGTATTTT.